This TCR beta chain was identified during a study of blood T cell repertoires in COVID-19. Study-wide context: Acute and convalescent COVID-19 samples came from the United States, Italy and Spain. Sources were T cells, B-cell-depleted T cells, or PBMCs; the material itself was cDNA or gDNA.

The V gene lost 1 base and the J gene lost 2 bases, with 4 bases spanning the gap. The CDR3 sequence is 13 residues long. Per the germline V gene, CDR1 is KGHSH and CDR2 is LQKENI. TCRdb keeps only in-frame clones here, not all; method: immunoSEQ multiplex PCR. Altogether fewer than 300,000 clones are present, 88% being singletons, with the ten largest covering approximately 4.3%. The chain has TRBV18 and TRBJ2-3; D gene unclear. The sequencing sample was made of peripheral blood. The sequence derives from a man aged 60 to 69 who had recovered from COVID-19. CDR3 amino acids: CASSPRATDTQYF. The CDR3 coding sequence is TGTGCCAGCTCACCACGGGCCACAGATACGCAGTATTTT.